Shown below are 12 T cell receptor beta chains from a single sample sequenced in a study of T cell repertoires in cytomegalovirus infection. Using its own MiXCR run on the reads, TCRdb lists one record per CDR3 protein. The sample records nearly 700,000 distinct CDR3 sequences, around 31% being singletons. Antigen specificity for these receptors is unknown. This specimen consisted of cultured PBMCs, obtained from culture after CMV antigen stimulation. These TCRs come from a human donor in good health (CMV status not recorded). Some clones in this sample may be carry-over from other donors' samples.

A few counts support this clonotype. V is TRBV6-1 and J is TRBJ1-5; 7 nucleotides agree with TRBD1. The CDR3 runs to 13 residues. V lost 5 bases, J lost 4 bases, and 2 bases stayed unmatched. Germline V lookup: CDR1 MNHNS, CDR2 SASEGT. The CDR3 reads CASSNRGNQPQHF. CDR3 bases: TGTGCCAGCAGTAACAGGGGAAATCAGCCCCAGCATTTT.

To note about this clonotype: One end of the junction varies from germline; a read error may be responsible. This chain links TRBV4-1 with TRBJ1-3, with D unclear. Germline CDR1 and CDR2: MGHRA and YSYEKL. There are 16 residues in the CDR3. The CDR3 DNA reads as TGTGCCAGCAGCCAAGCTTACACCACCCGGGGAAACACCATATATTTT. Protein: CASSQAYTTRGNTIYF.

V usage is TRBV7-2 and J usage is TRBJ2-7; 8 nucleotides align to TRBD1. The germline V gene has CDR1 SGHTA and CDR2 FQGNSA. The CDR3 covers 14 residues. Trimming at V came to 4 bases and at J to 3 bases, leaving 5 bases not matched to a gene. In nucleotides, the CDR3 is TGTGCCAGCAGCTCCAACAGGGGGGACTACGAGCAGTACTTC. Translation: CASSSNRGDYEQYF.

This sequence joins TRBV4-3 and TRBJ2-3, with TRBD2 matching 8 bases. The CDR3 length is 17 residues. J was trimmed by 3 bases and V by 0 bases; bases with no gene match: 8. CDR1 is LGHNA, CDR2 YSLEER, per germline. The DNA of the CDR3 is TGCGCCAGCAGCCAAGATATGGCGGGGGGCGGAACAGATACGCAGTATTTT. As protein: CASSQDMAGGGTDTQYF.

This clonotype was counted only a few times. The genes are TRBV10-3 and TRBJ1-1; a possible D gene is TRBD1 (6 bases). The CDR3 consists of 15 residues. V shed 3 bases and J shed 4 bases, with 15 bases lying between them. Germline-derived CDR1 and CDR2 are ENHRY and SYGVKD. CDR3 sequence: CAISESQGTGTEAFF. The DNA for the CDR3 is TGTGCCATCAGTGAATCTCAGGGGACCGGCACTGAAGCTTTCTTT.

The chain couples TRBV11-2 to TRBJ1-1, with TRBD1 identical over 7 bases. The length of the CDR3 is 13 residues. The V and J ends lost 3 bases and 6 bases, in that order; junction bases with no gene match: 4. Germline V CDR1 and CDR2: SGHAT, FQNNGV. The CDR3 sequence: CASSLYRGSEAFF. The CDR3 DNA reads as TGTGCCAGCAGCTTGTACAGGGGATCTGAAGCTTTCTTT.

This clonotype was picked up one time. The rearrangement uses TRBV6-2 or TRBV6-3 and TRBJ1-2; TRBD1 is a possible D gene (5 bases). Germline V gene sequence: CDR1 MNHEY, CDR2 SVGEGT. The CDR3 is made up of 16 amino acids. V was trimmed by 0 bases and J by 2 bases, leaving 13 bases between them. The DNA of the CDR3 is TGTGCCAGCAGTTACTCACGCGGGGGGTCAAACTATGGCTACACCTTC. This codes for CASSYSRGGSNYGYTF.

The chain uses TRBV3-1 and TRBJ2-5; D ambiguous. The length of the CDR3 is 15 residues. Trimming shortened V by 4 bases and J by 5 bases, and 17 bases separated the two germline ends. Germline V gene lookup returns CDR1 LGHDT and CDR2 YNNKEL (reference sequence). As DNA, the CDR3 is TGTGCCAGCAGCCCCCGCCAGATAACTCGTGAGACCCAGTACTTC. Translating it yields CASSPRQITRETQYF.

The chain joins TRBV5-6 to TRBJ1-5; D is ambiguous. V lost 0 bases and J lost 4, with 8 bases in between. This CDR3 contains 14 residues. CDR1 is SGHDT and CDR2 is YYEEEE in the germline V gene. The CDR3 coding sequence is TGTGCCAGCAGCTTGGCGCAGCTAAATCAGCCCCAGCATTTT. It specifies CASSLAQLNQPQHF.

The chain recombines TRBV19 with TRBJ2-3, with a tentative D call TRBD2 (5 bases). V was shortened by 4 bases and J by 8 bases, with 7 bases between the two germline ends. Germline V gene sequence: CDR1 LNHDA, CDR2 SQIVND (reference sequence). The CDR3 covers 11 residues. The CDR3 reads CASSKGGTQYF. CDR3 sequence (DNA): TGTGCCAGTAGTAAAGGAGGTACGCAGTATTTT.

The chain is built from TRBV6-2 or TRBV6-3 and TRBJ2-3; no clear D. The CDR3 runs 14 residues. CDR1 is MNHEY and CDR2 is SVGEGT in the germline V gene. V lost 6 bases and J lost 4, with 14 bases in between. CDR3 nucleotides: TGTGCCAGCAGGACGAGTGGGGATTCAGATACGCAGTATTTT. Translation gives CASRTSGDSDTQYF.

This clonotype was counted ten times or more. One junction end disagrees with the germline gene, perhaps due to a read error. CDR3 sequence: CASSLRGLNTEAFF. The CDR3 region has the DNA TGTGCCAGCAGCTTAAGGGGACTAAACACTGAAGCTTTCTTT. The chain joins TRBV5-1 to TRBJ1-1, with D possibly TRBD1 on 5 matching bases. Germline lookup yields CDR1 SGHRS and CDR2 YFSETQ. CDR3 length: 14 residues.